One T cell receptor beta chain is described in this entry. With a much larger clone just one base away, this may be a read error. The entry originates in a study of shared clonotypes between healthy human individuals. V lost 10 bases and J lost 8, with 15 bases in between. Germline V CDR1 and CDR2: MNHEY, SVGAGI. The CDR3 covers 13 residues. Using immunoSEQ multiplex PCR, the repertoire was profiled, and TCRdb retains in-frame clones only, with some absent. The table shows 470,000 or so clones, with roughly 80% occurring only once. The chain is built from TRBV6-5 and TRBJ1-6; D is undetermined. This clonotype was obtained from a woman between 35 and 50 years old in good health. Some clones in this sample may be carry-over from other donors' samples. Sequencing used PBMCs. CDR3 amino acids: CATRMGADSPLHF. The DNA for the CDR3 is TGTGCCACCCGGATGGGAGCTGATTCACCCCTCCACTTT.